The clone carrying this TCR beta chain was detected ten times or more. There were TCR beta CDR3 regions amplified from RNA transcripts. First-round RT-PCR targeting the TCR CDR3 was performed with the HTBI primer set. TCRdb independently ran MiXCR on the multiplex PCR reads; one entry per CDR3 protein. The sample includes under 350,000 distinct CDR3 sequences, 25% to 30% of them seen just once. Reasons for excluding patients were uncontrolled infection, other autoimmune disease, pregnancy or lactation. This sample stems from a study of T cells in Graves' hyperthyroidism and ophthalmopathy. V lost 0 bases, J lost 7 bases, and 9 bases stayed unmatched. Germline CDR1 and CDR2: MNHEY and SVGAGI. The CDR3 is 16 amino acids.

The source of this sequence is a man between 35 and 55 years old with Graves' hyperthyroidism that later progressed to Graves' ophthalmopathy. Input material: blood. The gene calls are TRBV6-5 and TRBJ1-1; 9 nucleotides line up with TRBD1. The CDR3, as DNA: TGTGCCAGCAGTTACTCCATGACAGGGGGAAGGAGTGAAGCTTTCTTT. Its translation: CASSYSMTGGRSEAFF.